This T cell receptor beta chain was documented in a study of cytomegalovirus exposure and HLA in healthy donors. As for the study in general: Inside one of the first data releases sat around 85 million unique TCRs taken from HLA-typed donors. Notes on the study in general: Further analysis, carried out later, found HLA-associated TCR beta chains more clonally expanded than equally common other chains. A link between a missense DCLRE1C variant and TCR beta V- and J-gene trimming emerged from a later analysis.

Concerning this clone itself: Its antigen is not known.

PCR was performed using 60 Vbeta and 13 Jbeta primers. Sequencing was performed with immunoSEQ multiplex PCR; in TCRdb, only in-frame clones are kept and a portion is missing. Of some 180,000 clones in the sample, approximately 70% were seen once. This TCR was sampled from a woman aged 30 to 39 in good health and CMV-seronegative. Sequencing input: PBMCs.

The CDR3 spells CASSTGDSYGGYTF. CDR3 nucleotide sequence: TGTGCCAGCAGTACTGGCGACTCCTACGGTGGCTACACCTTC. The J gene is TRBJ1-2, the V gene TRBV6-5, with D unresolved. Germline V gene lookup returns CDR1 MNHEY and CDR2 SVGAGI. The CDR3 extends over 14 amino acids. V was pared by 5 bases and J by 7 bases, with 17 bases between.